This entry lists 11 T cell receptor beta chains sequenced from one sample in a study of blood T cell repertoires in COVID-19. Libraries were prepared by immunoSEQ multiplex PCR; TCRdb keeps only in-frame clonotypes and omits some of them. The top ten clones hold roughly 16% of a sample with over 30,000 clones, approximately 71% of them seen once. What was sequenced was peripheral blood. The receptors derive from a human donor in a cohort sampled during active COVID-19.

With respect to this clone: At one boundary the junction diverges from the germline segment, which might be a read error. The V gene is TRBV11-2, the J gene TRBJ2-7, with D perhaps TRBD2 (5 bases). The CDR3 covers 14 residues. CDR1 is SGHAT, CDR2 FQNNGV, per germline. CDR3: CASSLGASSDEQYF. CDR3 coding DNA: TGTGCCAGCAGCTTAGGGGCTAGCTCCGACGAGCAGTACTTC.

The chain links TRBV6-6 to TRBJ1-2, with a possible D match to TRBD1 (5 bases). V lost 2 bases, J lost 1 base, and 14 bases lay in between. The CDR3 covers 16 residues. Germline-derived CDR1 and CDR2 are MNHNY and SVGAGI (reference sequence). The CDR3 spells CASSYNRMIDNYGYTF. The DNA of the CDR3 is TGTGCCAGCAGTTACAACAGGATGATTGATAACTATGGCTACACCTTC.

The V and J genes are TRBV5-6 and TRBJ2-7; maybe TRBD2 (5 bases). CDR1 SGHDT and CDR2 YYEEEE come from the germline V gene. The ends were cut back, 0 bases at V and 3 bases at J, with 10 bases in the middle. This CDR3 spans 14 amino acids. CDR3 nucleotide sequence: TGTGCCAGCAGCTTGGGAGGGTACTACTACGAGCAGTACTTC. Translated: CASSLGGYYYEQYF. The entire variable domain, with the rest obtained from reference TRBV5-6 and TRBJ2-7, is as follows: DAGVTQSPTHLIKTRGQQVTLRCSPKSGHDTVSWYQQALGQGPQFIFQYYEEEERQRGNFPDRFSGHQFPNYSSELNVNALLLGDSALYLCASSLGGYYYEQYFGPGTRLTVT.

This chain connects TRBV20-1 to TRBJ1-1; D unclear. The V end was cut by 3 bases, the J end by 0 bases, with 14 bases between. The CDR3 totals 15 residues. CDR1 DFQATT and CDR2 SNEGSKA come from the germline V gene (reference sequence). CDR3 sequence: CSASSRSGLNTEAFF. In DNA, the CDR3 is TGCAGTGCTAGTTCACGTTCGGGATTGAACACTGAAGCTTTCTTT.

The chain uses TRBV5-1 and TRBJ1-1, with 11 bases identical to TRBD1. Trimming cost V 4 bases and J 0 bases; bases outside gene matches: 5. The CDR3 covers 16 residues. CDR1 SGHRS and CDR2 YFSETQ come from the germline V gene. The CDR3 DNA sequence: TGCGCCAGCAGCAAATGGACAGGGGGCCTGAACACTGAAGCTTTCTTT. The encoded protein is CASSKWTGGLNTEAFF.

The rearrangement uses TRBV19 and TRBJ2-3, with 13 bases identical to TRBD2. Unmatched junction bases numbered 15, after V lost 4 bases and J lost 8 bases. CDR3 length equals 18 residues. Germline V gene data show CDR1 as LNHDA and CDR2 as SQIVND (reference sequence). The CDR3 DNA is TGTGCCAGTAGTACCCCCAACCCAAGACTAGCGGGAGGTGGTACGCAGTATTTT. The encoded protein is CASSTPNPRLAGGGTQYF.

J is TRBJ2-1 and V is TRBV6-1; 10 bases are shared with TRBD2. V gave up 4 bases and J gave up 7 bases; unmatched junction bases: 13. This CDR3 is 17 amino acids long. In germline, CDR1 is MNHNS, CDR2 SASEGT. In DNA, the CDR3 is TGTGCCAGCAGTGGGGGTCGGTTAGGACTAGCGGAAAATGAGCAGTTCTTC. This sequence encodes CASSGGRLGLAENEQFF.

The chain uses TRBV6-1 and TRBJ1-1, with 7 nucleotides matching TRBD1. The CDR3 consists of 13 residues. Germline V CDR1 and CDR2: MNHNS, SASEGT. V dropped 2 bases and J dropped 5; count of bases not matched to a gene: 2. The chain's CDR3 is CASSESGGTEAFF. The CDR3 nucleotides read TGTGCCAGCAGTGAATCAGGGGGAACTGAAGCTTTCTTT.

This clone was detected ten times or more. The chain recombines TRBV19 with TRBJ1-1; D might be TRBD1 (6 bases). The CDR3 has 13 residues. Trimming stripped 8 bases from V and 1 base from J, with 11 bases between. Germline CDR1 LNHDA, CDR2 SQIVND (reference sequence). The CDR3 DNA follows: TGTGCCAGTGAAAACAGGGAGAACACTGAAGCTTTCTTT. Translation: CASENRENTEAFF.

The rearrangement links TRBV3-1 (or the pseudogene TRBV3-2) to TRBJ2-3; 9 bases are shared with TRBD2. The germline V gene encodes CDR1 LGHDT and CDR2 YNNKEL (reference sequence). Trimming at V came to 1 base and at J to 8 bases, leaving 22 bases not matched to a gene. This CDR3 region has 20 residues. As DNA, the CDR3 is TGTGCCAGCAGCCAAGTCCAACTATTCTCGTCGCGGGGGGGAGAGGGTACGCAGTATTTT. Its translation is CASSQVQLFSSRGGEGTQYF.

This sequence joins TRBV28 and TRBJ1-3, with TRBD1 identical over 10 bases. Per the germline V gene, CDR1 is MDHEN and CDR2 is SYDVKM. The J segment lost 4 bases and the V segment lost 8 bases, leaving 5 bases of the junction unmatched. The CDR3 loop spans 14 amino acids. The CDR3 DNA reads TGTGCCAGCCGAGACAGGGGGCGCGGAAACACCATATATTTT. It encodes CASRDRGRGNTIYF.